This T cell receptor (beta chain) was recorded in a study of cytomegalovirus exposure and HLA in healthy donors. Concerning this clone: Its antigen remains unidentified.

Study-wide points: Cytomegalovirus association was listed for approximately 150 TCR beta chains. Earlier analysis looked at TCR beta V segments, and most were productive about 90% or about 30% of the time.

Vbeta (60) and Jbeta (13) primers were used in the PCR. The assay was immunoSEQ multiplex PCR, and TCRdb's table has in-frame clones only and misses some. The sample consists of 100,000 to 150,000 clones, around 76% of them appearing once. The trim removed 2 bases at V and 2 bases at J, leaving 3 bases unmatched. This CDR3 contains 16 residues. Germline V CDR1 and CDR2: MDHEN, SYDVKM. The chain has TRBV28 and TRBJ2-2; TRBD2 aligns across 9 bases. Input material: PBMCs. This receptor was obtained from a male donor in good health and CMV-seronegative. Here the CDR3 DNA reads TGTGCCAGCAGTTTACAGCGGGGGGAAAACACCGGGGAGCTGTTTTTT. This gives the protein CASSLQRGENTGELFF.